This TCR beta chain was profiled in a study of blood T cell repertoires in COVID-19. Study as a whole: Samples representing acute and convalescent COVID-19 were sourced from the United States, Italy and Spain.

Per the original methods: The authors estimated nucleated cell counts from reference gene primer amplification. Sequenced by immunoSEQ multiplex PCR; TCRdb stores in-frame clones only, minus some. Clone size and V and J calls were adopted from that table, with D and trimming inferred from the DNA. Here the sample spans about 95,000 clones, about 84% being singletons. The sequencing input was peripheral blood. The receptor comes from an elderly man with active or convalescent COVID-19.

Here the CDR3 reads CASSQDRDRSFSPLHF. CDR3 bases: TGCGCCAGCAGCCAAGATCGGGACAGGTCCTTTTCACCCCTCCACTTT. This chain uses TRBV4-3 with TRBJ1-6; TRBD1 matches at 8 bases. Trimming took 0 bases from V and 9 from J; bases not matched to a gene: 7. The CDR3 length is 16 residues. In germline, CDR1 is LGHNA, CDR2 YSLEER.